This entry lists 32 T cell receptor beta chains sequenced from one sample in a study of cytomegalovirus exposure and HLA in healthy donors. Both 60 Vbeta primers and 13 Jbeta primers went into the PCR. Assay: immunoSEQ multiplex PCR; the TCRdb copy retains only in-frame clones and omits some. This table holds around 130,000 clones, roughly 9% found once. Material for sequencing was PBMCs. Source of these receptors: a woman between 35 and 50 years old in good health and CMV-seropositive.

This clone was seen more than once but under ten times. The genes are TRBV6-6 and TRBJ1-1, with D maybe TRBD1 (6 bases). V lost 2 bases, J lost 1 base, and 8 bases lay in between. Germline V gives CDR1 MNHNY, CDR2 SVGAGI (reference sequence). The CDR3 extends over 14 amino acids. CDR3 residues: CASSYPTGNTEAFF. For the CDR3, the DNA is TGTGCCAGCAGTTACCCGACAGGGAACACTGAAGCTTTCTTT.

The chain joins TRBV5-1 to TRBJ2-1; D call uncertain. Germline-derived CDR1 and CDR2 are SGHRS and YFSETQ. Between the trimmed V and J ends, which lost 4 bases and 10 bases, there was a span of 9 bases. There are 11 residues in the CDR3. The CDR3 DNA is TGCGCCAGCAGCGTCCAGGTAGAGCAGTTCTTC. Encoded protein: CASSVQVEQFF.

A few counts support this clone. This chain uses TRBV6-5 with TRBJ2-1, with 7 bases aligning to TRBD1. The ends lost 2 bases at V and 2 bases at J; junction bases unmatched: 6. This CDR3 is built from 16 residues. Per germline, CDR1 MNHEY and CDR2 SVGAGI. The chain's CDR3 is CASSYQRQGPYNEQFF. In DNA form, the CDR3 reads TGTGCCAGCAGTTACCAAAGACAGGGCCCCTACAATGAGCAGTTCTTC.

The table lists this clone with a few counts. The gene calls are TRBV5-1 and TRBJ1-2; D remains ambiguous. Germline loops: CDR1 SGHRS, CDR2 YFSETQ. The CDR3 extends over 14 amino acids. The V gene lost 2 bases and the J gene lost 6 bases, with 14 bases spanning the gap. The CDR3 sequence is CASSLGGMDNGYTF. The CDR3 DNA reads as TGCGCCAGCAGCTTAGGAGGGATGGATAATGGCTACACCTTC.

The table lists this clone with a few counts. The V call is TRBV10-3, the J call TRBJ2-7, with TRBD1 matching 9 bases. The CDR3 runs to 15 residues. Germline CDR1 and CDR2: ENHRY and SYGVKD. V lost 3 bases and J lost 4; bases outside the gene matches: 7. For the CDR3, the DNA is TGTGCCATCAGTGATTTGGGGACAGGGAGATACGAGCAGTACTTC. This codes for CAISDLGTGRYEQYF.

This clone has only a few counts. An end of the junction does not agree with germline; a read error may underlie this. The chain couples TRBV7-3 to TRBJ2-7; 9 bases map to TRBD1. Germline V gene data show CDR1 as SGHTA and CDR2 as FQGTGA. The CDR3 consists of 15 residues. CDR3 loop: CASSLTGGVGDEQYF. In DNA form, the CDR3 reads TGTGCCAGCAGCCTAACAGGGGGCGTTGGGGACGAGCAGTACTTC.

V and J are TRBV6-5 and TRBJ2-5, with D perhaps matching TRBD2 (6 bases). Trimming pared 5 bases from V and 4 bases from J, leaving 11 bases between. Germline CDR1 and CDR2: MNHEY and SVGAGI. The CDR3 consists of 13 residues. CDR3 region: CASSLLATETQYF. In DNA, the CDR3 is TGTGCCAGCAGTCTCCTAGCGACAGAGACCCAGTACTTC.

Concerning this clone itself: One junction end disagrees with the germline gene, perhaps due to a read error. The same CDR3 arises from other DNA sequences in this sample as well. The gene calls are TRBV30 and TRBJ2-3, with 7 bases that match TRBD1. This CDR3 is 14 amino acids long. Germline values: CDR1 GTSNPN, CDR2 SVGIG (reference sequence). The CDR3 reads CAWERVLGTDKQYF. CDR3 nucleotides: TGTGCCTGGGAAAGGGTGTTAGGGACAGATAAGCAGTATTTT.

This clone was seen more than once but under ten times. The same CDR3 arises from other DNA sequences in this sample as well. This chain connects TRBV10-3 to TRBJ1-2; D is unclear. V lost 3 bases, J lost 3 bases, and 8 bases lay in between. Germline V gives CDR1 ENHRY, CDR2 SYGVKD. The CDR3 contains 13 residues. CDR3 nucleotides: TGTGCCATCAGTGAAACGGTTGACTATGGCTACACCTTC. Its protein is CAISETVDYGYTF.

V is TRBV5-1 and J is TRBJ2-2; TRBD1 matches 9 bases. The trim removed 4 bases at V and 5 bases at J, leaving 6 bases unmatched. This CDR3 has 15 residues. CDR1 is SGHRS, CDR2 YFSETQ, per germline. For the CDR3, the DNA is TGCGCCAGCAGCGTACAGGGGGCGGGAACCGGGGAGCTGTTTTTT. The encoded protein is CASSVQGAGTGELFF.

This clone was observed a handful of times. The chain couples TRBV6-5 to TRBJ1-4; D perhaps matches TRBD1 (5 bases). Looked up from germline, CDR1 is MNHEY and CDR2 is SVGAGI. Trimming shortened V by 8 bases and J by 4 bases, and 11 bases separated the two germline ends. CDR3 size: 13 residues. The DNA for the CDR3 is TGTGCCAGCGGGGGGACGGGTAATGAAAAACTGTTTTTT. This encodes CASGGTGNEKLFF.

This clone showed up just a few times. This chain links TRBV7-8 with TRBJ2-5, with D possibly TRBD1 on 6 matching bases. The CDR3 is 15 residues long. Germline V gene data show CDR1 as SGHVS and CDR2 as FQNEAQ. Trimming pared 5 bases from V and 5 bases from J, leaving 18 bases between. The CDR3 spells CASSPELGAGETQYF. CDR3 sequence (DNA): TGTGCCAGCAGCCCTGAATTGGGGGCAGGGGAGACCCAGTACTTC.

The chain employs TRBV6-5 and TRBJ1-1; D unresolved. Between the trimmed V and J ends, which lost 4 bases and 0 bases, there was a span of 6 bases. CDR1 is MNHEY and CDR2 is SVGAGI in the germline V gene. CDR3 size: 13 residues. As DNA, the CDR3 is TGTGCCAGCAGTTGGGCTTTGAACACTGAAGCTTTCTTT. Amino acid sequence: CASSWALNTEAFF.

This clone has a handful of counts. Other DNA sequences from this sample encode an identical CDR3 as well. This sequence joins TRBV30 and TRBJ1-1; D uncertain. There are 12 residues in the CDR3. Deletions cut 2 bases from V and 6 bases from J, with 10 bases between. CDR1 is GTSNPN and CDR2 is SVGIG in the germline V gene (reference sequence). The CDR3 DNA is TGTGCCTGGAGTTTATCGAGCTCTGAAGCTTTCTTT. Translation: CAWSLSSSEAFF.

This chain uses TRBV29-1 with TRBJ2-1; 8 bases fit TRBD1. The CDR3 extends over 17 amino acids. CDR1 is SQVTM, CDR2 ANQGSEA, per germline. The J segment lost 1 base and the V segment lost 1 base, leaving 9 bases of the junction unmatched. In DNA form, the CDR3 reads TGCAGCGTTGAAGGGAGGGAATACAGGGGGTCCTACAATGAGCAGTTCTTC. Translated: CSVEGREYRGSYNEQFF.

This chain connects TRBV21-1 to TRBJ2-5; the listed D gene, TRBD1, was not tested against the DNA. The end of the DNA is better explained by TRBJ2-7, so the J call may be wrong. TRBV21-1 is a documented pseudogene. CDR3 size: 19 residues. CDR3 DNA: TGTGCCAGCACCACAAAGCTTGACAGGGGAGCCTTACGGGATCACGAGCAGTACTTC. It translates to CASTTKLDRGALRDHEQYF.

This clone has just a few counts. The genes are TRBV5-5 and TRBJ1-1; unclear D gene. Trimming removed 2 bases at V and 6 bases at J, with 11 bases between. In germline, CDR1 is SGHKS, CDR2 YYEKEE (reference sequence). CDR3 length: 13 residues. The CDR3 nucleotides read TGTGCCAGCAGCTTCGACACCGATCCTGAAGCTTTCTTT. Amino acid sequence: CASSFDTDPEAFF. Full variable domain (outside the CDR3, taken from reference TRBV5-5 and TRBJ1-1): DAGVTQSPTHLIKTRGQQVTLRCSPISGHKSVSWYQQVLGQGPQFIFQYYEKEERGRGNFPDRFSARQFPNYSSELNVNALLLGDSALYLCASSFDTDPEAFFGQGTRLTVV.

This chain connects TRBV5-1 to TRBJ2-4; D may be TRBD1 (5 bases). The V end lost 0 bases, the J end lost 6 bases, and 10 bases lay between the germline ends. Germline-derived CDR1 and CDR2 are SGHRS and YFSETQ. The CDR3 length is 14 residues. The CDR3 protein is CASSLDRFLNIQYF. CDR3 in DNA: TGCGCCAGCAGCTTGGACAGGTTTCTAAACATTCAGTACTTC.

The chain employs TRBV29-1 and TRBJ2-7, with TRBD1 identical over 8 bases. Germline V lookup: CDR1 SQVTM, CDR2 ANQGSEA. The CDR3 is made up of 13 amino acids. Losses at the gene ends were 4 bases for V and 3 bases for J; bases not matched to a gene: 5. In DNA, the CDR3 is TGCAGCGTTGCCCCAGGGGGCAGCTACGAGCAGTACTTC. It codes for CSVAPGGSYEQYF.

In its sample, this clone was seen many times. J is TRBJ2-1 and V is TRBV6-4, with 9 bases matching TRBD1. The CDR3 runs to 15 residues. Germline trimming cut 6 bases from V and 8 bases from J; bases unmatched to any gene: 11. Germline V lookup: CDR1 MRHNA, CDR2 SNTAGT. This CDR3 reads CASREGTGPFDEQFF. The CDR3 nucleotides read TGTGCCAGCAGAGAAGGGACAGGGCCATTTGATGAGCAGTTCTTC.

This clone was recorded a few times. The DNA for the CDR3 is TGTGCCAGCAGCTTAAGGCGCGGGGATGCTGAAGCTTTCTTT. Translation gives CASSLRRGDAEAFF. The J gene is TRBJ1-1, the V gene TRBV7-6; unclear D gene. The CDR3 sequence is 14 residues long. Trimming pared 2 bases from V and 6 bases from J, leaving 13 bases between. Germline V CDR1 and CDR2: SGHVS, FNYEAQ. Combining the CDR3 with reference TRBV7-6 and TRBJ1-1 gives the whole variable domain GAGVSQSPRYKVTKRGQDVALRCDPISGHVSLYWYRQALGQGPEFLTYFNYEAQQDKSGLPNDRFSAERPEGSISTLTIQRTEQRDSAMYRCASSLRRGDAEAFFGQGTRLTVV.

The V gene is TRBV18, the J gene TRBJ2-1, with D perhaps TRBD2 (7 bases). V lost 6 bases, J lost 8 bases, and 20 bases lay in between. CDR1 and CDR2 (germline): KGHSH, LQKENI. The CDR3 has 15 residues. This CDR3 is CASSRGGGLIDEQFF. The CDR3 nucleotides are TGTGCCAGCTCTCGGGGCGGGGGCCTAATCGATGAGCAGTTCTTC. The full variable domain, completed using reference TRBV18 and TRBJ2-1, is NAGVMQNPRHLVRRRGQEARLRCSPMKGHSHVYWYRQLPEEGLKFMVYLQKENIIDESGMPKERFSAEFPKEGPSILRIQQVVRGDSAAYFCASSRGGGLIDEQFFGPGTRLTVL.

In this sample, this clone turned up a few times. The chain is built from TRBV10-3 and TRBJ1-2; D unclear. The CDR3 has 12 residues. V gave up 2 bases and J gave up 8 bases, with 9 bases separating them. CDR1 ENHRY and CDR2 SYGVKD come from the germline V gene. The CDR3 DNA follows: TGTGCCATCAGTGAGGCCAGGCGCGGCTACACCTTC. Translating it yields CAISEARRGYTF.

This clone was seen only once. The genes are TRBV21-1 and TRBJ1-5; the table's D call, TRBD1, has no DNA check behind it. TRBV21-1 represents a pseudogene. This CDR3 is built from 17 residues. The CDR3 sequence is CASSLKVGRASNQPQHF. The DNA of the CDR3 is TGTGCCAGCAGCCTCAAAGTGGGCAGGGCTAGCAATCAGCCCCAGCATTTT.

The gene calls are TRBV27 and TRBJ2-2, with D possibly TRBD2 on 5 matching bases. Between the trimmed V and J ends, which lost 3 bases and 6 bases, there was a span of 11 bases. CDR3 size: 14 residues. From germline, CDR1 is MNHEY and CDR2 SMNVEV (reference sequence). CDR3 sequence (DNA): TGTGCCAGCAGTTTGGCCGGGGTTCCCGGGGAGCTGTTTTTT. As protein: CASSLAGVPGELFF.

This clone showed up just a few times. The V call is TRBV5-1, the J call TRBJ2-3; 13 positions match TRBD2. There are 16 residues in the CDR3. V dropped 3 bases and J dropped 7; count of bases not matched to a gene: 8. From germline, CDR1 is SGHRS and CDR2 YFSETQ. For the CDR3, the DNA is TGCGCCAGCAGCTCCCTACTAGCGGGGGGGCAATATACGCAGTATTTT. Protein product: CASSSLLAGGQYTQYF.

J is TRBJ1-2 and V is TRBV28, with D possibly TRBD1 on 6 matching bases. CDR1 MDHEN and CDR2 SYDVKM come from the germline V gene. CDR3 length equals 16 residues. V was shortened by 6 bases and J by 4 bases, with 21 bases between the two germline ends. CDR3 nucleotide sequence: TGTGCCAGCAGCCAATACGGACAGATTGGTCTCTATGGCTACACCTTC. Encoded protein: CASSQYGQIGLYGYTF.

This chain connects TRBV29-1 to TRBJ2-7; 12 bases fit TRBD1. The CDR3 consists of 15 residues. The germline CDR1 and CDR2 sequences are SQVTM and ANQGSEA. Germline trimming cut 6 bases from V and 1 base from J; bases unmatched to any gene: 7. As DNA, the CDR3 is TGCAGCGTGTCCGGGACAGGGGGCTATTCCTACGAGCAGTACTTC. Translated, it gives CSVSGTGGYSYEQYF.

The chain recombines TRBV10-2 with TRBJ2-1; the D is unclear. Per the germline V gene, CDR1 is WSHSY and CDR2 is SAAADI. V lost 2 bases to trimming and J lost 3 bases, with 8 bases between them. There are 14 residues in the CDR3. The CDR3 bases are TGCGCCAGCAGTGAGGCAACAGTCTACAATGAGCAGTTCTTC. Translating it yields CASSEATVYNEQFF.

This clone appeared a few times. The chain is built from TRBV6-5 and TRBJ1-2; 9 bases align to TRBD1. Germline trimming cut 7 bases from V and 8 bases from J; bases unmatched to any gene: 8. CDR1 and CDR2 (germline): MNHEY, SVGAGI. The CDR3 is 13 amino acids. The CDR3 region has the DNA TGTGCCAGCACCAGGGACAGGGTGAGAGGCTACACCTTC. Amino acid sequence: CASTRDRVRGYTF.

V usage is TRBV15 and J usage is TRBJ1-1; D unclear. CDR3 length: 13 residues. V was cut by 0 bases and J by 6 bases, with 8 bases left in between. Germline CDR1 and CDR2: LNHNV and YYDKDF (reference sequence). Here the CDR3 DNA reads TGTGCCACCAGCAGAGATTCAGCGGCTGAAGCTTTCTTT. Encoded protein: CATSRDSAAEAFF.

CDR3 sequence: CASRRSRQVLGNTIYF. DNA for the CDR3: TGTGCCAGCCGAAGGTCCCGACAGGTCTTAGGAAACACCATATATTTT. This chain uses TRBV2 with TRBJ1-3; a weak D match, TRBD1 (6 bases). V was pared by 8 bases and J by 4 bases, with 21 bases between. The CDR3 loop spans 16 amino acids. Germline V gene data show CDR1 as SNHLY and CDR2 as FYNNEI.